This TCR beta chain emerged from a study of T cell repertoires in ileal Crohn's disease. The CDR3 consists of 13 residues. V was clipped by 5 bases and J by 11 bases; unmatched bases: 12. Germline assignment: CDR1 SGHRS and CDR2 YFSETQ. This clone was observed a few times. What it binds is not known. Study results and caveats: Active smokers at surgery had more clonal expansions than non-smokers.

The table came from immunoSEQ multiplex PCR; TCRdb's copy has only in-frame clones and leaves some out. Of over 14,000 clones listed, 80% are singletons. The receptor comes from an adult with Crohn's disease. The chain combines TRBV5-1 with TRBJ2-5, with 7 positions matching TRBD1. The sequenced sample consisted of ileal tissue. For the CDR3, the DNA is TGCGCCAGCAGGCTGACAGGGTCAGGAGAGCAGTACTTC. The encoded protein is CASRLTGSGEQYF.